These T cell receptor beta chains were read from a single sample in a study of T cells in Graves' hyperthyroidism and ophthalmopathy. TCRdb called the multiplex PCR reads again in MiXCR, with one record for every CDR3 protein. The sample has some 800,000 distinct CDR3 sequences, over 35% seen once. Sequences were obtained from blood. Every receptor here comes from a man aged 18 to 30 with Graves' hyperthyroidism. CDR3s include the opening cysteine and the closing phenylalanine or tryptophan. The order of the fields is J gene, clone size, V gene, D gene, CDR3 protein, CDR3 DNA. The D gene is left open where the match is weak. Clone size is not always given. Where it is, it says once, few, many or a class for expanded clones.

TRBJ1-6,-,TRBV2,-,CASSEETEGNSPLHF,TGTGCCAGCAGTGAGGAAACAGAGGGGAATTCACCCCTCCACTTT
TRBJ1-2,few,TRBV19,-,CASSEWNSDYGYTF,TGTGCCAGTAGTGAGTGGAACAGCGACTATGGCTACACCTTC
TRBJ1-2,many,TRBV19,TRBD1,CASTTGTANYGYTF,TGTGCCAGTACCACCGGGACAGCTAACTATGGCTACACCTTC
TRBJ2-3,-,TRBV20-1,-,CSARRHSTDTQYF,TGCAGTGCTAGAAGGCACAGCACAGATACGCAGTATTTT
TRBJ2-7,-,TRBV7-2,-,CASSPWWGPDEQYF,TGTGCCAGCAGCCCGTGGTGGGGGCCTGACGAGCAGTACTTC
TRBJ2-7,-,TRBV5-1,TRBD1,CASSLLGQGVNEQYF,TGCGCCAGCAGCTTGTTGGGACAGGGCGTCAACGAGCAGTACTTC
TRBJ2-6,many,TRBV7-2,-,CASSLIIRGSSGANVLTF,TGTGCCAGCAGCTTAATAATCCGAGGGAGCTCTGGGGCCAACGTCCTGACTTTC
TRBJ2-7,many,TRBV29-1,-,CSVEGPQAYEQYF,TGCAGCGTTGAAGGTCCCCAGGCCTACGAGCAGTACTTC
TRBJ1-1,few,TRBV19,-,CASRIHRNMNTEAFF,TGTGCCAGTAGAATCCACAGGAATATGAACACTGAAGCTTTCTTT
TRBJ1-1,many,TRBV2,-,CASKDTEAFF,TGTGCCAGCAAAGACACTGAAGCTTTCTTT
TRBJ1-5,-,TRBV10-3,-,CATGPLGADQPQHF,TGTGCCACCGGGCCCCTGGGGGCGGATCAGCCCCAGCATTTT
TRBJ2-5,many,TRBV7-6,TRBD1,CASSHGTALGETQYF,TGTGCCAGCAGCCATGGGACAGCGTTAGGAGAGACCCAGTACTTC
TRBJ2-2,few,TRBV7-3,-,CASTTGSTGELFF,TGTGCCAGCACCACAGGGAGCACCGGGGAGCTGTTTTTT
TRBJ2-5,many,TRBV2,TRBD2,CASSGTSGETQYF,TGTGCCAGCAGTGGGACTAGTGGGGAGACCCAGTACTTC
TRBJ2-2,few,TRBV7-2,TRBD1,CASSLAATGGTGELFF,TGTGCCAGCAGCTTAGCTGCGACAGGGGGGACCGGGGAGCTGTTTTTT
TRBJ1-1,many,TRBV29-1,-,CSVEFNPGTEAFF,TGCAGCGTTGAATTTAACCCGGGCACTGAAGCTTTCTTT
TRBJ2-5,-,TRBV6-4,-,CASSLSAAAPEETQYF,TGTGCCAGCAGTTTATCGGCGGCAGCCCCGGAGGAAACCCAGTACTTC
TRBJ2-3,-,TRBV10-3,TRBD2,CATPSTGREDRTDTQYF,TGTGCCACCCCCTCCACTGGGCGGGAGGATCGCACAGATACGCAGTATTTT
TRBJ2-5,-,TRBV7-2,-,CASSFTGRQTQYF,TGTGCCAGCAGCTTTACGGGGCGGCAGACCCAGTACTTC
TRBJ2-5,-,TRBV7-9,TRBD1,CASSPEGAGPQETQYF,TGTGCCAGCAGCCCAGAGGGGGCGGGCCCCCAAGAGACCCAGTACTTC
TRBJ2-5,-,TRBV6-5,-,CASSYRGMETQYF,TGTGCCAGCAGTTACAGGGGGATGGAGACCCAGTACTTC
TRBJ1-6,many,TRBV14,-,CASSRFVGENSPLHF,TGTGCCAGCAGCCGATTCGTAGGGGAGAATTCACCCCTCCACTTT
TRBJ1-5,many,TRBV2,-,CASSEVGREGPQHF,TGTGCCAGCAGTGAAGTCGGCAGGGAGGGCCCCCAGCATTTT
TRBJ2-5,-,TRBV5-1,-,CASSSATQETQYF,TGCGCCAGCAGCTCTGCAACCCAAGAGACCCAGTACTTC
TRBJ2-5,few,TRBV12-3/TRBV12-4,TRBD2,CASRVAGGPPQETQYF,TGTGCCAGCAGGGTAGCGGGAGGGCCACCTCAAGAGACCCAGTACTTC
TRBJ2-7,-,TRBV5-1,-,CASSLAGRSSYEQYF,TGCGCCAGCAGCTTGGCAGGGAGGAGCTCCTACGAGCAGTACTTC
TRBJ2-7,-,TRBV7-6,TRBD2,CASSGGSTYEQYF,TGTGCCAGCAGCGGCGGGAGCACCTACGAGCAGTACTTC
TRBJ2-7,few,TRBV7-2,TRBD2,CASSLWSSGGPEQYF,TGTGCCAGCAGCTTATGGAGTAGCGGGGGGCCGGAGCAGTACTTC
TRBJ2-3,once,TRBV29-1,-,CSGRDSSTDTQYF,TGCAGCGGCCGAGACAGTAGCACAGATACGCAGTATTTT
TRBJ2-5,many,TRBV20-1,-,CSARSQETQYF,TGCAGTGCTCGGTCGCAAGAGACCCAGTACTTC
TRBJ2-7,-,TRBV11-3,TRBD1,CASSLVRGPSYEQYF,TGTGCCAGCAGCTTAGTTAGGGGGCCCTCCTACGAGCAGTACTTC
TRBJ2-4,-,TRBV7-6,TRBD1,CASSWGQGNIQYF,TGTGCCAGCAGCTGGGGACAGGGCAACATTCAGTACTTC
TRBJ1-6,-,TRBV2,-,CASSAREGSLHF,TGTGCCAGCAGTGCAAGGGAGGGCTCCCTCCACTTT